Below, 21 T cell receptor beta chains from the same sample are listed, as sequenced in a study of cytomegalovirus exposure and HLA in healthy donors. Profiling relied on immunoSEQ multiplex PCR, and the TCRdb table lists in-frame clones only, not all of them. The sample gives fewer than 200,000 clones, around 85% of which show up once; more than 15% is in the top ten. Sequenced: PBMCs. Source of these receptors: a man aged 18 to 35 in good health and CMV-seropositive.

The rearrangement joins TRBV5-1 to TRBJ2-5; TRBD1 agrees at 7 bases. J gave up 5 bases and V 4 bases, and 11 bases lay outside the gene matches. This CDR3 comprises 15 residues. Germline CDR1 reads SGHRS; CDR2 reads YFSETQ. The CDR3 coding sequence is TGCGCCAGCAGCCCAACGGGGCAGGGGGTGGAGACCCAGTACTTC. Translation gives CASSPTGQGVETQYF. Using reference TRBV5-1 and TRBJ2-5 for the parts outside the CDR3, the full variable domain is KAGVTQTPRYLIKTRGQQVTLSCSPISGHRSVSWYQQTPGQGLQFLFEYFSETQRNKGNFPGRFSGRQFSNSRSEMNVSTLELGDSALYLCASSPTGQGVETQYFGPGTRLLVL.

The CDR3 DNA is TGTGCCAGCAGCGTTGCAGGGGGCTACGACGAGCAGTACTTC. As protein: CASSVAGGYDEQYF. The chain carries TRBV9 and TRBJ2-7, with TRBD1 identical over 8 bases. Germline CDR1 is SGDLS and CDR2 is YYNGEE. V was clipped by 2 bases and J by 5 bases; unmatched bases: 6. This CDR3 region has 14 residues.

The CDR3 reads CASRPTGDISHGYTF. The CDR3 coding sequence is TGTGCCAGCAGACCGACAGGGGATATCTCACATGGCTACACCTTC. V usage is TRBV6-5 and J usage is TRBJ1-2, with TRBD1 matching 8 bases. This CDR3 spans 15 amino acids. Germline CDR1 MNHEY, CDR2 SVGAGI. J lost 6 bases, V lost 6 bases, and 12 bases had no gene match.

The V and J genes are TRBV4-1 and TRBJ2-5; D possibly corresponds to TRBD2 (6 bases). The CDR3 is made up of 15 amino acids. The ends were cut back, 6 bases at V and 2 bases at J, with 16 bases in the middle. Germline CDR1 is MGHRA and CDR2 is YSYEKL. CDR3 loop: CASRHFGGAQETQYF. CDR3 DNA: TGCGCCAGCAGGCACTTCGGCGGGGCTCAAGAGACCCAGTACTTC.

The CDR3 loop is CASSPHGTYEQYF. In DNA, the CDR3 is TGTGCCAGCAGCCCCCACGGTACCTACGAGCAGTACTTC. This chain links TRBV13 with TRBJ2-7; D unclear. CDR3 length: 13 residues. Germline V gene sequence: CDR1 PRHDT, CDR2 FYEKMQ (reference sequence). Trimming stripped 5 bases from V and 2 bases from J, with 10 bases between.

The genes are TRBV7-2 and TRBJ2-7, with 13 bases matching TRBD2. The CDR3 extends over 14 amino acids. Per germline, CDR1 SGHTA and CDR2 FQGNSA. Trimming cost V 7 bases and J 1 base; bases outside gene matches: 1. The CDR3 nucleotides are TGTGCCAGCAAACTAGCGGGGGGGTCCTACGAGCAGTACTTC. Translation: CASKLAGGSYEQYF.

This chain connects TRBV18 to TRBJ1-2; 8 bases align to TRBD1. Germline V lookup: CDR1 KGHSH, CDR2 LQKENI. V lost 3 bases and J lost 4; bases outside the gene matches: 4. The CDR3 spans 14 residues. In DNA form, the CDR3 reads TGTGCCAGCTCACCCGGACAGGGAGGCTATGGCTACACCTTC. It is translated as CASSPGQGGYGYTF.

There are a few counts of this clone. This chain joins TRBV27 and TRBJ2-7; TRBD1 aligns across 8 bases. Germline values: CDR1 MNHEY, CDR2 SMNVEV (reference sequence). The trim removed 4 bases at V and 3 bases at J, leaving 11 bases unmatched. The CDR3 sequence is 16 residues long. The CDR3 region is CASSSDWTGKGYEQYF. The CDR3, as DNA: TGTGCCAGCAGTTCGGACTGGACAGGGAAAGGCTACGAGCAGTACTTC.

The gene calls are TRBV25-1 and TRBJ2-5, with 12 bases matching TRBD2. V was pared by 4 bases and J by 3 bases, with 9 bases of the junction left unmatched. This CDR3 is 17 amino acids long. Germline V lookup: CDR1 MGHDK, CDR2 SYGVNS. Here the CDR3 DNA reads TGTGCCAGCAGTGGGTCACCGGGACTAGCGGGCGAAGAGACCCAGTACTTC. Encoded protein: CASSGSPGLAGEETQYF.

The DNA of the CDR3 is TGTGCCAGCAGCCCACTCGTGGGAGGGTCCGATACGCAGTATTTT. This encodes CASSPLVGGSDTQYF. The J gene is TRBJ2-3, the V gene TRBV7-3, with TRBD2 matching over 7 bases. Trimming took 5 bases from V and 6 from J; bases not matched to a gene: 11. Germline loops: CDR1 SGHTA, CDR2 FQGTGA. This CDR3 has 15 residues.

The V call is TRBV11-3, the J call TRBJ2-7; perhaps TRBD1 as D (5 bases). Trimming cost V 4 bases and J 2 bases, with 12 bases left between them. The CDR3 is 14 residues long. Germline V gives CDR1 SGHNT, CDR2 YENEEA. CDR3 DNA sequence: TGTGCCAGCAGCTCGCAGGGATTCACCTACGAGCAGTACTTC. Protein: CASSSQGFTYEQYF.

This rearrangement joins TRBV9 to TRBJ2-3; D gene unclear. The CDR3 has 15 residues. Trimming pared 0 bases from V and 0 bases from J, leaving 8 bases between. Germline lookup yields CDR1 SGDLS and CDR2 YYNGEE. CDR3 sequence reads: CASSVAPTSTDTQYF. The CDR3, as DNA: TGTGCCAGCAGCGTAGCCCCAACTAGCACAGATACGCAGTATTTT.

V gene TRBV9 combines with J gene TRBJ2-7; tentatively, D is TRBD1 (6 bases). This CDR3 is built from 15 residues. V shed 3 bases and J shed 5 bases, with 18 bases lying between them. CDR1 is SGDLS, CDR2 YYNGEE, per germline. Here the CDR3 reads CASSAQGLSVDEQYF. CDR3 bases: TGTGCCAGCAGCGCCCAGGGGTTATCGGTCGACGAGCAGTACTTC.

Only a few counts were recorded for this clone. This chain links TRBV2 with TRBJ1-2; D gene unclear. The V gene's germline CDR1 is SNHLY and CDR2 FYNNEI. This CDR3 spans 13 amino acids. V lost 8 bases, J lost 5 bases, and 15 bases lay in between. The CDR3 region is CASSLGREYGYTF. Written as DNA, the CDR3 is TGTGCCAGCTCTCTGGGGAGGGAATATGGCTACACCTTC. The full variable domain, its missing parts supplied by reference TRBV2 and TRBJ1-2, is EPEVTQTPSHQVTQMGQEVILRCVPISNHLYFYWYRQILGQKVEFLVSFYNNEISEKSEIFDDQFSVERPDGSNFTLKIRSTKLEDSAMYFCASSLGREYGYTFGSGTRLTVV.

The chain combines TRBV4-1 with TRBJ1-2, with 7 bases lining up with TRBD1. The junction had 11 bases not matched to a gene; V was cut back by 6 bases and J by 7 bases. The CDR3 is made up of 14 amino acids. Germline V CDR1 and CDR2: MGHRA, YSYEKL. This CDR3 reads CASRGTELFGGYTF. Written as DNA, the CDR3 is TGCGCCAGCAGGGGGACAGAACTCTTTGGTGGCTACACCTTC.

J is TRBJ2-1 and V is TRBV7-3; 7 bases map to TRBD1. CDR1 is SGHTA and CDR2 is FQGTGA in the germline V gene. CDR3 size: 16 residues. After removal of 5 bases from V and 0 bases from J, the junction contained 7 bases not matched to a gene. In DNA, the CDR3 is TGTGCCAGCAGCCCATCGGACAGGCTCTCCTACAATGAGCAGTTCTTC. Its translation: CASSPSDRLSYNEQFF.

The chain has TRBV14 and TRBJ2-2, with D unresolved. Between the trimmed V and J ends, which lost 4 bases and 1 base, there was a span of 7 bases. The CDR3 contains 14 residues. CDR1 is SGHDN, CDR2 FVKESK, per germline. The DNA for the CDR3 is TGTGCCAGCAGCCCTAACCTGAACACCGGGGAGCTGTTTTTT. Translated, it gives CASSPNLNTGELFF.

V gene TRBV5-4 combines with J gene TRBJ2-1; D possibly corresponds to TRBD2 (5 bases). Germline V gives CDR1 SGHNT, CDR2 YYREEE (reference sequence). The CDR3 is 14 residues long. Between the trimmed V and J ends, which lost 1 base and 0 bases, there was a span of 5 bases. The CDR3: CASSLTSSYNEQFF. In DNA form, the CDR3 reads TGTGCCAGCAGCTTGACTAGCTCCTACAATGAGCAGTTCTTC.

The V and J genes are TRBV28 and TRBJ1-1; TRBD1 is a possible D gene (5 bases). The V and J ends lost 5 bases and 1 base respectively, with 8 bases between them. CDR1 is MDHEN, CDR2 SYDVKM, per germline. This CDR3 has 13 residues. The CDR3 nucleotides are TGTGCCAGCAGTAGAAGGGGGAACACTGAAGCTTTCTTT. Its protein product is CASSRRGNTEAFF.

V and J are TRBV2 and TRBJ1-6; D unclear. The CDR3 contains 16 residues. The V end lost 2 bases, the J end lost 0 bases, and 8 bases lay between the germline ends. CDR1 is SNHLY and CDR2 is FYNNEI in the germline V gene. CDR3 nucleotides: TGTGCCAGCAGTGAAACGCCTAGCTCCTATAATTCACCCCTCCACTTT. Translation: CASSETPSSYNSPLHF.

This clone was picked up a small number of times. The genes are TRBV11-2 and TRBJ1-6; D ambiguous. The V gene's germline CDR1 is SGHAT and CDR2 FQNNGV. CDR3 size: 14 residues. V was shortened by 8 bases and J by 0 bases, with 8 bases between the two germline ends. The CDR3 region is CASRSSSYNSPLHF. CDR3 nucleotide sequence: TGTGCCAGCCGATCGAGCTCCTATAATTCACCCCTCCACTTT.